The present TCR beta chain was sequenced within a study of T cell changes during pregnancy in multiple sclerosis. This clone was detected only once. Germline trimming cut 4 bases from V and 2 bases from J; bases unmatched to any gene: 14. The CDR3 runs to 16 residues. The germline V gene encodes CDR1 SQVTM and CDR2 ANQGSEA. TCRdb keeps only in-frame clones here, not all; method: immunoSEQ multiplex PCR. The sample has roughly 59,000 clones, roughly 92% seen once; the top ten hold 2.5% to 3.5%. This chain joins TRBV29-1 and TRBJ2-7; 7 bases match TRBD2. The receptor comes from a female donor with multiple sclerosis, enrolled in a pregnancy study. The specimen comprised CD8+ T cells from peripheral blood mononuclear cells, sampled in the second trimester of pregnancy. CDR3 residues: CSVGGGGEGITYEQYF. CDR3 coding DNA: TGCAGCGTTGGGGGAGGAGGGGAGGGGATCACCTACGAGCAGTACTTC.